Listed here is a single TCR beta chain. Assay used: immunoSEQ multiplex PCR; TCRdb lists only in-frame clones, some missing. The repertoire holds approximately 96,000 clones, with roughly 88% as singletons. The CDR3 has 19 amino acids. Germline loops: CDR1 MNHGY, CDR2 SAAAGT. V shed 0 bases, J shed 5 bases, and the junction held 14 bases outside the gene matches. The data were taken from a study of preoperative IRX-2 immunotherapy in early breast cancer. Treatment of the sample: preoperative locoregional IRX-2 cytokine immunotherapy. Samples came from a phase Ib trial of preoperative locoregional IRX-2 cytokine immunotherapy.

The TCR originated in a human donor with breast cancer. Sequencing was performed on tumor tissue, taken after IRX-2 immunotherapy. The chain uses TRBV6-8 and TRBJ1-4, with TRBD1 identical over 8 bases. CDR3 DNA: TGTGCCAGCAGTTACTCGCCTACACCCGCAGGGGGCCAAAATGAAAAACTGTTTTTT. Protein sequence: CASSYSPTPAGGQNEKLFF.